The clone carrying this T cell receptor beta chain was counted at least ten times. The antigen remains undetermined. The CDR3 is 17 amino acids. Per the germline V gene, CDR1 is LGHNA and CDR2 is YSLEER. J was trimmed by 5 bases and V by 1 base; bases with no gene match: 11. These data belong to a study of T-cell reconstitution after alpha-beta-depleted transplantation in children. Regarding the study as a whole: Surviving recipient T cells and intrathymic progenitors accounted for some patients' high TCRbeta diversity at day 60. Diversity and T-cell counts at one year after transplant derived mostly from new T cells.

The authors prepared the TCRbeta library with unique molecular identifiers. MiXCR, run by TCRdb on the PCR reads, gives a single entry per CDR3 protein. The data show 500,000 to 650,000 distinct CDR3 sequences, roughly 13% seen once. The receptor's source is a male patient aged 10 to 17 who had a stem cell transplant for acute myeloid leukemia, so the T cells may come from the graft donor. The rearrangement links TRBV4-3 to TRBJ2-5; 9 bases are a match to TRBD1. The sequencing here drew on PBMCs, mostly from graft donor cells, taken 360 days after TCRalphabeta/CD19-depleted stem cell transplant. In DNA, the CDR3 is TGCGCCAGCAGCCAAGGCCCGGGACAGGGATTTGGGGAGACCCAGTACTTC. It is translated as CASSQGPGQGFGETQYF.